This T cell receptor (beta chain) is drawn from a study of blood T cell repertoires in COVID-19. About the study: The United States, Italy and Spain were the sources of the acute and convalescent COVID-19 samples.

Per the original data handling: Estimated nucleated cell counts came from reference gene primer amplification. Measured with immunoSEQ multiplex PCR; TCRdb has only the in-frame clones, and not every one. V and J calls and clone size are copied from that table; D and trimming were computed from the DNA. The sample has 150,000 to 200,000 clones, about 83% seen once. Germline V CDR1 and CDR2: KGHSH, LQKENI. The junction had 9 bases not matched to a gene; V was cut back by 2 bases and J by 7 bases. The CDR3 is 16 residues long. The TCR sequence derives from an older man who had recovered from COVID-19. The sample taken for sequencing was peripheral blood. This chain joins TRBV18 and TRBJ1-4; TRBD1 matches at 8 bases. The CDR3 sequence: CASSPGEQGAREKLFF. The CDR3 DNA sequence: TGTGCCAGCTCACCAGGGGAGCAGGGGGCGCGTGAAAAACTGTTTTTT.